The 5 T cell receptor beta chains reported below all come from one sample, sequenced in a study of Graves' ophthalmopathy and Graves' hyperthyroidism. Investigators amplified TCR beta CDR3 regions from RNA transcripts. Second-round multiplex PCR followed a first-round RT-PCR using HTBI primers. TCRdb re-called the multiplex PCR reads through MiXCR, storing one row per CDR3 protein. Of 300,000 to 400,000 distinct CDR3 sequences in the sample, 17% are singletons; the top ten hold about 12%. The sequencing input was peripheral blood. The receptors shown here come from an adult man with Graves' ophthalmopathy.

This clonotype showed up many times. The rearrangement joins TRBV7-8 to TRBJ2-4; no firm D call. The CDR3 is made up of 16 amino acids. Germline lookup yields CDR1 SGHVS and CDR2 FQNEAQ. V was pared by 2 bases and J by 0 bases, with 11 bases between. This chain's CDR3 is CASSLIPELAKNIQYF. The CDR3 DNA follows: TGTGCCAGCAGCTTAATTCCTGAACTAGCCAAAAACATTCAGTACTTC.

The sample holds many counts of this clonotype. This rearrangement joins TRBV30 to TRBJ2-2; D not certain. This CDR3 region has 12 residues. Trimming removed 1 base at V and 7 bases at J, with 7 bases between. Germline V CDR1 and CDR2: GTSNPN, SVGIG (reference sequence). CDR3 loop: CAWSALGGELFF. In DNA form, the CDR3 reads TGTGCCTGGAGTGCCCTGGGCGGGGAGCTGTTTTTT.

In its sample, this clonotype was seen many times. J is TRBJ1-6 and V is TRBV9; D call uncertain. Germline CDR1 reads SGDLS; CDR2 reads YYNGEE. The CDR3 contains 14 residues. V shed 1 base and J shed 5 bases, with 7 bases lying between them. The CDR3 loop reads CASSVRSNNSPLHF. CDR3 sequence (DNA): TGTGCCAGCAGCGTACGGTCTAATAATTCACCCCTCCACTTT.

To note about this clonotype: This may come from a read error, since a much larger clone is one base off. This rearrangement joins TRBV12-3 or TRBV12-4 to TRBJ2-2, with D unresolved. The CDR3 has 12 residues. The CDR3 spells CVSTRVGGELFF. CDR3 nucleotides: TGTGTCAGCACCCGGGTCGGGGGGGAGCTGTTTTTT.

This chain connects TRBV12-3 or TRBV12-4 to TRBJ1-1; 7 positions agree with TRBD1. The CDR3 consists of 15 residues. With 5 bases clipped from V and 11 bases from J, the junction kept 17 bases outside the gene matches. The DNA of the CDR3 is TGTGCCAGCAGTAGAATCGGACAGGAGGGTGGTAGGGCTTTCTTT. Translating it yields CASSRIGQEGGRAFF.